This entry lists 5 T cell receptor beta chains sequenced from one sample in a study of control samples from healthy donors and cancer patients. The repertoire was sequenced with immunoSEQ multiplex PCR; TCRdb's copy has only in-frame clones and lacks some. Counted here are 400,000 to 500,000 clones, 75% to 95% occurring once; the ten biggest clones make up around 6.4%. The source material was PBMCs. These TCRs come from a middle-aged man with head and neck cancer.

This chain connects TRBV30 to TRBJ1-1; 10 bases align to TRBD1. The germline V gene encodes CDR1 GTSNPN and CDR2 SVGIG (reference sequence). The CDR3 is 15 amino acids. The junction had 8 bases not matched to a gene; V was cut back by 1 base and J by 6 bases. CDR3 region: CAWSDPGQGWAEAFF. For the CDR3, the DNA is TGTGCCTGGAGTGACCCGGGACAGGGGTGGGCTGAAGCTTTCTTT.

This chain joins TRBV9 and TRBJ2-1, with TRBD2 identical over 11 bases. Germline CDR1 reads SGDLS; CDR2 reads YYNGEE. V shed 4 bases, J shed 1 base, and the junction held 4 bases outside the gene matches. The CDR3 has 16 residues. The CDR3: CASSHSGRASYNEQFF. The DNA for the CDR3 is TGTGCCAGCAGCCATAGCGGGAGGGCTTCCTACAATGAGCAGTTCTTC.

The rearrangement joins TRBV30 to TRBJ1-1; the D gene is possibly TRBD1 (6 bases). This CDR3 has 16 residues. Germline values: CDR1 GTSNPN, CDR2 SVGIG (reference sequence). Trimming shortened V by 6 bases and J by 4 bases, and 24 bases separated the two germline ends. In DNA, the CDR3 is TGTGCCTGCCCTCACGGGACACGCCCGGGGGGCACTGAAGCTTTCTTT. Amino acids: CACPHGTRPGGTEAFF.

The gene calls are TRBV20-1 and TRBJ1-1, with D uncertain. The CDR3 is made up of 11 amino acids. CDR1 and CDR2 (germline): DFQATT, SNEGSKA (reference sequence). V was cut by 4 bases and J by 4 bases, with 7 bases left in between. CDR3 loop: CSAIRATEAFF. For the CDR3, the DNA is TGCAGTGCTATACGTGCCACTGAAGCTTTCTTT.

The chain carries TRBV6-5 and TRBJ2-1, with TRBD2 identical over 8 bases. CDR3 length: 13 residues. Germline V gene data show CDR1 as MNHEY and CDR2 as SVGAGI. The trim removed 7 bases at V and 8 bases at J, leaving 7 bases unmatched. The CDR3 reads CASTPGRAHEQFF. The CDR3 region has the DNA TGTGCCAGCACCCCCGGGAGGGCGCATGAGCAGTTCTTC.